This TCR beta chain was sequenced during a study of T cell changes during pregnancy in multiple sclerosis. Some clones are missing from TCRdb's copy, which holds only in-frame ones; the method was immunoSEQ multiplex PCR. The repertoire has about 120,000 clones, approximately 95% of them found once; the top ten carry approximately 6.3%. In germline, CDR1 is SGHRS, CDR2 YFSETQ. The trim removed 3 bases at V and 6 bases at J, leaving 3 bases unmatched. The CDR3 has 12 amino acids. The TCR sequence derives from a female donor with multiple sclerosis, enrolled in a pregnancy study. V gene TRBV5-1 combines with J gene TRBJ2-7, with 7 bases fitting TRBD2. Sequenced here: peripheral blood, sampled before pregnancy. CDR3 nucleotide sequence: TGCGCCAGCAGCTCTCCGGGGGGCGAGCAGTACTTC. Amino acids: CASSSPGGEQYF.